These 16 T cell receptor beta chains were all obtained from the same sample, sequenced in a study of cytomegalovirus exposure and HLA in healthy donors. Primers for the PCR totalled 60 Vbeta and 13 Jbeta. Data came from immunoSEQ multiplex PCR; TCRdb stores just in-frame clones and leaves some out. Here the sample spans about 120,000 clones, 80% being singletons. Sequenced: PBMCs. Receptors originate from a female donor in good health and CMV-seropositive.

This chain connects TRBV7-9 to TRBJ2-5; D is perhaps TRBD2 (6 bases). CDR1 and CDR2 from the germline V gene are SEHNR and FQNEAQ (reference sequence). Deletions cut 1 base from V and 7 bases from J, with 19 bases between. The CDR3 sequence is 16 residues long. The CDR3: CASSLGELGRRGTQYF. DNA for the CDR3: TGTGCCAGCAGCTTAGGGGAATTAGGGAGGCGGGGGACCCAGTACTTC.

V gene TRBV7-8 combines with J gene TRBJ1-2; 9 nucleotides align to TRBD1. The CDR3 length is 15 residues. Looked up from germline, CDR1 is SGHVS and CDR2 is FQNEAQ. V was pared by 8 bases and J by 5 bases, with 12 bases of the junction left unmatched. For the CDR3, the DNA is TGTGCCAGCCAAAACCCCGGGACAGGGCTTTATGGCTACACCTTC. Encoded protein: CASQNPGTGLYGYTF.

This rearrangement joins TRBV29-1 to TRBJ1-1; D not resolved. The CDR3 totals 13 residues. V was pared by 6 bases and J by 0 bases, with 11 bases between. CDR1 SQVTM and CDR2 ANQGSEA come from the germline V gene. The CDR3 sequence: CSVVYYLNTEAFF. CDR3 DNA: TGCAGCGTCGTTTACTACCTGAACACTGAAGCTTTCTTT. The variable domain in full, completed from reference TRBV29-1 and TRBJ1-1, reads SAVISQKPSRDICQRGTSLTIQCQVDSQVTMMFWYRQQPGQSLTLIATANQGSEATYESGFVIDKFPISRPNLTFSTLTVSNMSPEDSSIYLCSVVYYLNTEAFFGQGTRLTVV.

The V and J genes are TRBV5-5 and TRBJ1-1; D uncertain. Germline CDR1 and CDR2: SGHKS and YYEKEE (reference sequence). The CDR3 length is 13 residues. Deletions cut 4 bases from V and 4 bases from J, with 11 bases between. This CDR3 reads CASSRVLGTEAFF. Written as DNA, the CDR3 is TGTGCCAGCAGCCGGGTCCTGGGCACTGAAGCTTTCTTT.

The DNA of the CDR3 is TGTGCCAGTAGCCCTGGGGCCGGGAGAAACCCTGAAGCTTTCTTT. It codes for CASSPGAGRNPEAFF. This chain connects TRBV19 to TRBJ1-1, with D possibly matching TRBD1 (5 bases). The V end lost 6 bases, the J end lost 6 bases, and 20 bases lay between the germline ends. The germline CDR1 and CDR2 sequences are LNHDA and SQIVND (reference sequence). The CDR3 totals 15 residues.

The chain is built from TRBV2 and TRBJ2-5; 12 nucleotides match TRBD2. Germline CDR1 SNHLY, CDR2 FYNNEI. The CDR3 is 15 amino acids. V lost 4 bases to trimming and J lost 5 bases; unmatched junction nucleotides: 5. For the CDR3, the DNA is TGTGCCAGCAGTGCTCTAGCGGGGGGGCGGGAGACCCAGTACTTC. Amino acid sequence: CASSALAGGRETQYF.

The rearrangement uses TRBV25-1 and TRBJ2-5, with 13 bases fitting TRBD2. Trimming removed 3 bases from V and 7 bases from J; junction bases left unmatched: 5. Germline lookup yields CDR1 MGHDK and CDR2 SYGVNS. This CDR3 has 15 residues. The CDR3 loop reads CASSEGTSGDWTQYF. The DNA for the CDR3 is TGTGCCAGCAGTGAGGGGACTAGCGGGGACTGGACCCAGTACTTC. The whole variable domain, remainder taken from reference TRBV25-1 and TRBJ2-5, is EADIYQTPRYLVIGTGKKITLECSQTMGHDKMYWYQQDPGMELHLIHYSYGVNSTEKGDLSSESTVSRIRTEHFPLTLESARPSHTSQYLCASSEGTSGDWTQYFGPGTRLLVL.

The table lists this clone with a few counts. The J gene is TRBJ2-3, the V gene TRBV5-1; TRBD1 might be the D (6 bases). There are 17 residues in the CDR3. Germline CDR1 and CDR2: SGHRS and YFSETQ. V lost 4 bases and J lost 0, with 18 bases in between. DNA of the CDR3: TGCGCCAGCAGCAAGGGAACAGGGACCGCAAGCACAGATACGCAGTATTTT. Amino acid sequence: CASSKGTGTASTDTQYF.

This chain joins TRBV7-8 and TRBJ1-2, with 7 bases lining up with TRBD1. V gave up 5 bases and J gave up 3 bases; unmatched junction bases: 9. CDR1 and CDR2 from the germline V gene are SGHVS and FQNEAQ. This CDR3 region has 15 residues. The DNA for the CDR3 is TGTGCCAGCAGCCCATTTACAGGGGATCACTATGGCTACACCTTC. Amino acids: CASSPFTGDHYGYTF.

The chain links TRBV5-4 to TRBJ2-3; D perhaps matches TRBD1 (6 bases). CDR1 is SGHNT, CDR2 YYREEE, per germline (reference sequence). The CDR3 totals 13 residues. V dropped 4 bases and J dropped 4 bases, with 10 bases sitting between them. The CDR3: CASSKQGPDTQYF. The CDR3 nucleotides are TGTGCCAGCAGCAAGCAGGGGCCAGATACGCAGTATTTT.

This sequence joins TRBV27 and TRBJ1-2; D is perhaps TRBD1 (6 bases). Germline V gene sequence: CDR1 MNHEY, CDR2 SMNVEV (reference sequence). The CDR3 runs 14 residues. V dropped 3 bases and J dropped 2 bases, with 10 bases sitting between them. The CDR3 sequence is CASSLEGGNYGYTF. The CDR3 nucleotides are TGTGCCAGCAGTTTGGAGGGGGGGAACTATGGCTACACCTTC.

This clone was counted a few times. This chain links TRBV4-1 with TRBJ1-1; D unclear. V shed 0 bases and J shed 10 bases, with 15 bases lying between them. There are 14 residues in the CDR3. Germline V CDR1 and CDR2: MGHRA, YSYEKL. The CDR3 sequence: CASSQEGTVSLAFF. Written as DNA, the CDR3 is TGCGCCAGCAGCCAAGAAGGAACAGTAAGTTTAGCTTTCTTT.

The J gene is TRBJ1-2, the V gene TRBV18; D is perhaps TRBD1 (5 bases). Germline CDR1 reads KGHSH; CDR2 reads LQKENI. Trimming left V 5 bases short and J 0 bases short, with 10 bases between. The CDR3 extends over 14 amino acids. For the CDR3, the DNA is TGTGCCAGCTCAGCCCGGGACTCTAACTATGGCTACACCTTC. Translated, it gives CASSARDSNYGYTF.

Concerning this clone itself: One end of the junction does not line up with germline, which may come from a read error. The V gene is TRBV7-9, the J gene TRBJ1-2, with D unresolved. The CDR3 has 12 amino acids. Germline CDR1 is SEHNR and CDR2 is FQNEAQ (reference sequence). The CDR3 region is CSSSLPRSLGTF. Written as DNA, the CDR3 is TGTTCCAGCAGCCTCCCGAGGAGTTTGGGCACCTTC.

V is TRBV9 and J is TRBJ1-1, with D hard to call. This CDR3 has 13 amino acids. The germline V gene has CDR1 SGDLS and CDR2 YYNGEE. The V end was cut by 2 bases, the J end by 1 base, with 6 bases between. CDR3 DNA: TGTGCCAGCAGCGTTAGCCAGAACACTGAAGCTTTCTTT. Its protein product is CASSVSQNTEAFF.

This CDR3 is CASSLLRMINEKLFF. The CDR3 DNA reads TGTGCCAGCAGTTTGTTGAGGATGATTAATGAAAAACTGTTTTTT. The V and J genes are TRBV28 and TRBJ1-4, with unresolved D. CDR3 size: 15 residues. The germline V gene encodes CDR1 MDHEN and CDR2 SYDVKM. Trimming left V 3 bases short and J 4 bases short, with 12 bases between.